The TCR beta chain described here comes from a study of T cell responses to AZD1222 COVID-19 vaccine. Study results and caveats: Repertoires were obtained solely post-peak T cell response.

The analysis combined second doses at about 4 or about 12 weeks. CDR3 length: 15 amino acids. Per the germline V gene, CDR1 is SGHNT and CDR2 is YYREEE (reference sequence). Trimming removed 4 bases at V and 5 bases at J, with 13 bases between. For this clone: Its specificity is unknown.

Sequencing was performed with immunoSEQ multiplex PCR; in TCRdb, only in-frame clones are kept and a portion is missing. The sample has some 30,000 clones, around 86% seen once. V usage is TRBV5-4 and J usage is TRBJ1-6; no firm D call. The TCR was taken from an adult who received the AZD1222 COVID-19 vaccine. The sequences come from peripheral blood, collected 28 days after the second AZD1222 dose. Here the CDR3 reads CASSRGNLNNSPLHF. The CDR3 region has the DNA TGTGCCAGCAGCCGAGGGAACCTAAATAATTCACCCCTCCACTTT.